This TCR beta chain originates from a study of blood T cell repertoires in COVID-19. Study-wide background: Some COVID-19 samples were acute and others convalescent; all came from the United States, Italy and Spain.

The method was immunoSEQ multiplex PCR; TCRdb's version includes in-frame clones alone and lacks a portion of them. The sample has around 150,000 clones, around 93% seen once; the top ten hold about 4.8%. Germline V lookup: CDR1 MDHEN, CDR2 SYDVKM. V lost 6 bases and J lost 8; bases outside the gene matches: 12. This CDR3 comprises 14 residues. The sequence was collected from a man aged 30 to 39 with COVID-19, enrolled during active disease. The chain combines TRBV28 with TRBJ1-2; TRBD1 aligns across 7 bases. Sequencing was done on a sample of peripheral blood. The CDR3 region has the DNA TGTGCCAGCAGCCTCGGACAGGTCTACTTCGGCTACACCTTC. Amino acids: CASSLGQVYFGYTF.